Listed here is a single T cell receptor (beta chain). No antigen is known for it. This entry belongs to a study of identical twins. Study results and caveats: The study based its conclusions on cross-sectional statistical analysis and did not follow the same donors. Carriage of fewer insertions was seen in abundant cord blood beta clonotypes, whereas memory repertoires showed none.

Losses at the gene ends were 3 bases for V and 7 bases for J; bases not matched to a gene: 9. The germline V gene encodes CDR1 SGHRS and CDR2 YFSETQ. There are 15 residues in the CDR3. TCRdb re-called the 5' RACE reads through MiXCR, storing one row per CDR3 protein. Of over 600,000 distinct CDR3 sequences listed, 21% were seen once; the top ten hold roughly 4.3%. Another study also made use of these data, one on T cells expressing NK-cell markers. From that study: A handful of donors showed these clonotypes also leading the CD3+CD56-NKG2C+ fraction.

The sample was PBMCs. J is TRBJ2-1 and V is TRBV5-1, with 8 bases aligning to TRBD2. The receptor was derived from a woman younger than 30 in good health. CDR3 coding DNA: TGCGCCAGCAGCTCAAGCGGGGGTGCGGGGAATGAGCAGTTCTTC. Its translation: CASSSSGGAGNEQFF.